A selection of T cell receptor beta chains follows, all from one sample in a study of cytomegalovirus exposure and HLA in healthy donors. Data came from immunoSEQ multiplex PCR; TCRdb stores just in-frame clones and leaves some out. The sample records about 160,000 clones, around 96% being singletons. The specimen was PBMCs. The receptors were sampled from a woman between 18 and 29 years old in good health and CMV-seronegative. CDR3s include the opening cysteine and the closing phenylalanine or tryptophan. D genes are given only for firm matches. Expanded clones get a size class; other rows say once, few or many, or leave the size out.

CDR3aa: CASSPYLGQNEKLFF; CDR3nt: TGTGCCAGCAGCCCGTATTTGGGCCAAAATGAAAAACTGTTTTTT; len: 15; j_gene: TRBJ1-4; abundance: -; v_gene: TRBV7-2; d_gene: -
CDR3aa: CASSHSGQGGYGYTF; CDR3nt: TGTGCCAGCAGTCACTCCGGACAGGGAGGTTATGGCTACACCTTC; len: 15; j_gene: TRBJ1-2; abundance: once; v_gene: TRBV6-5; d_gene: TRBD1
CDR3aa: CASSFPTGRGFSPLHF; CDR3nt: TGTGCCAGCAGCTTCCCGACGGGTAGGGGCTTTTCACCCCTCCACTTT; len: 16; j_gene: TRBJ1-6; abundance: -; v_gene: TRBV27; d_gene: -
CDR3aa: CASSALGSSGETQYF; CDR3nt: TGTGCCAGCAGCGCGCTCGGGTCGTCCGGGGAGACCCAGTACTTC; len: 15; j_gene: TRBJ2-5; abundance: -; v_gene: TRBV9; d_gene: -
CDR3aa: CASSLGDGLAVGETQYF; CDR3nt: TGTGCCAGCAGCTTGGGGGATGGCCTAGCGGTTGGTGAGACCCAGTACTTC; len: 17; j_gene: TRBJ2-5; abundance: -; v_gene: TRBV5-6; d_gene: TRBD2
CDR3aa: CASSPAGETQYF; CDR3nt: TGTGCCAGCAGCCCAGCCGGGGAAACGCAGTATTTT; len: 12; j_gene: TRBJ2-3; abundance: -; v_gene: TRBV7-2; d_gene: -
CDR3aa: CASSSLLVRGYTF; CDR3nt: TGTGCCAGCAGTTCACTTCTAGTGAGAGGCTACACCTTC; len: 13; j_gene: TRBJ1-2; abundance: -; v_gene: TRBV6-5; d_gene: -
CDR3aa: CASSSRDQETQYF; CDR3nt: TGTGCCAGCAGCTCCCGGGACCAAGAGACCCAGTACTTC; len: 13; j_gene: TRBJ2-5; abundance: -; v_gene: TRBV5-4; d_gene: -
CDR3aa: CASSLGAGELFF; CDR3nt: TGTGCCAGCAGCCTAGGGGCCGGGGAGCTGTTTTTT; len: 12; j_gene: TRBJ2-2; abundance: -; v_gene: TRBV5-6; d_gene: -
CDR3aa: CASSHTQQYF; CDR3nt: TGTGCCAGCAGCCACACCCAGCAGTACTTC; len: 10; j_gene: TRBJ2-7; abundance: -; v_gene: TRBV11-2; d_gene: -
CDR3aa: CASTPGSGGRNEQFF; CDR3nt: TGTGCCAGTACCCCGGGTAGCGGGGGCCGCAATGAGCAGTTCTTC; len: 15; j_gene: TRBJ2-1; abundance: -; v_gene: TRBV19; d_gene: TRBD2
CDR3aa: CASSPIGLAEREQYF; CDR3nt: TGTGCCAGCAGCCCGATTGGACTAGCGGAGAGGGAGCAGTACTTC; len: 15; j_gene: TRBJ2-7; abundance: -; v_gene: TRBV7-9; d_gene: TRBD2